The entry that follows covers one T cell receptor (beta chain) sequence. The antigen remains unidentified. This CDR3 region has 16 residues. With 3 bases removed from V and 0 bases from J, the gap between germline ends came to 14 bases. Germline CDR1 MGHRA, CDR2 YSYEKL. Via MiXCR, TCRdb re-called the RT-PCR reads, giving one row per CDR3 protein. The sample contains roughly 180,000 distinct CDR3 sequences, about a tenth of which appear only once. This sample was included in a study of response to subunit inactivated influenza vaccine. Findings of the study overall: Every seasonal influenza vaccination brings in few new T cells, the authors suggested.

This chain links TRBV4-1 with TRBJ1-1; weak D call: TRBD1 (6 bases). The starting material was non-naive T cells sorted from PBMCs, obtained on the day of vaccination. The TCR comes from a man aged 50 to 59 who received an inactivated influenza vaccine. CDR3 sequence reads: CASSQGHSTMNTEAFF. The CDR3 DNA reads as TGCGCCAGCAGCCAGGGACACTCTACCATGAACACTGAAGCTTTCTTT.